This T cell receptor (beta chain) is from a study of blood T cells in healthy people across ages. This clonotype came up a few times. Its matching antigen is unknown. Trimming at V came to 4 bases and at J to 7 bases, leaving 7 bases not matched to a gene. Germline CDR1 is SNHLY and CDR2 is FYNNEI. CDR3 length: 16 residues. With a J-beta primer mix and a sample-barcoded 5' primer, a second PCR ran about 6 to 11 cycles. Tagging of each cDNA molecule was performed by a template-switch adaptor with 12 random nucleotides. Sequencing yielded, for each sample, at least 2.5 million paired-end reads carrying CDR3. One entry per CDR3 protein, called by TCRdb with MiXCR from the 5' RACE reads. The sample shows 550,000 to 800,000 distinct CDR3 sequences, 32% of them seen only once. The study, taken as a whole, reports: PBMCs were not sorted, which prevented a conclusive comparison of naive versus antigen-experienced cells. It was not known whether donors were CMV positive (a possible confounder of expanded clonotype changes).

This TCR was recovered from a woman aged 80 or older in good health. Material for sequencing was blood. The genes are TRBV2 and TRBJ1-6, with 10 positions matching TRBD1. This chain's CDR3 is CASSGRQGAGNSPLHF. The CDR3 DNA reads as TGTGCCAGCAGTGGTCGACAGGGGGCTGGAAATTCACCCCTCCACTTT.